The TCR beta chain under discussion was sequenced for a study of spatial heterogeneity in lung cancer. Germline-derived CDR1 and CDR2 are SGHVS and FQNEAQ. Between the trimmed V and J ends, which lost 5 bases and 2 bases, there was a span of 12 bases. The CDR3 sequence is 14 residues long. TCRdb recomputed calls from the 5' RACE reads with MiXCR, one row per CDR3 protein. The sample contains more than 75,000 distinct CDR3 sequences, roughly a fifth of which appear only once. Time point here: blood at routine non-recurrence follow-up after resection. This clonotype was picked up a small number of times.

The source is a male donor with early-stage non-small cell lung cancer. Sample: PBMCs, taken at follow-up. The chain couples TRBV7-8 to TRBJ2-5; D may be TRBD2 (7 bases). CDR3 bases: TGTGCCAGCAGCCGGGGGGCAGGGCAAGAGACCCAGTACTTC. Translation: CASSRGAGQETQYF.